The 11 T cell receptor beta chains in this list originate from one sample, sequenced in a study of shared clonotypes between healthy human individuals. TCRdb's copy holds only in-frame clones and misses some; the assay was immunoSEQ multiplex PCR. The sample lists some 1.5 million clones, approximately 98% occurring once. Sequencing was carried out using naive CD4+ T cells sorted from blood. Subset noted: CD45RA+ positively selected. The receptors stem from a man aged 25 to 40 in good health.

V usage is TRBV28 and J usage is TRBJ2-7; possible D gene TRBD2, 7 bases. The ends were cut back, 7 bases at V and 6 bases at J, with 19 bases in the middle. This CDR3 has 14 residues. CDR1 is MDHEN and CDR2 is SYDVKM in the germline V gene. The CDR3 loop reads CASNFPGGAFEQYF. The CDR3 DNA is TGTGCCAGCAACTTCCCGGGGGGCGCGTTCGAGCAGTACTTC.

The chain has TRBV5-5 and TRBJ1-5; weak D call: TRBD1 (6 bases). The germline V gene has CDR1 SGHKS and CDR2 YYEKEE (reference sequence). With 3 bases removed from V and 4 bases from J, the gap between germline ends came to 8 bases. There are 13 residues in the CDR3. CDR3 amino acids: CASSSQGNQPQHF. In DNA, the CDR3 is TGTGCCAGCAGCTCGCAGGGGAATCAGCCCCAGCATTTT.

CDR3 nucleotides: TGTGCCAGCAGCCTGACGGCCAACGTCCTGACTTTC. Protein: CASSLTANVLTF. This chain links TRBV6-5 with TRBJ2-6; D is undetermined. Per the germline V gene, CDR1 is MNHEY and CDR2 is SVGAGI. The CDR3 covers 12 residues. Trimming left V 6 bases short and J 6 bases short, with 6 bases between.

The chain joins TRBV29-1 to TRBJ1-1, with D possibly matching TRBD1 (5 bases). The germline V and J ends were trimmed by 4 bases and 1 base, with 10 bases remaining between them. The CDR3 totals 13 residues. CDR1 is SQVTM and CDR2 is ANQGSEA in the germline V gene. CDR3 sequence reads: CSVVRQKNTEAFF. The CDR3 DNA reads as TGCAGCGTTGTGAGACAGAAGAACACTGAAGCTTTCTTT.

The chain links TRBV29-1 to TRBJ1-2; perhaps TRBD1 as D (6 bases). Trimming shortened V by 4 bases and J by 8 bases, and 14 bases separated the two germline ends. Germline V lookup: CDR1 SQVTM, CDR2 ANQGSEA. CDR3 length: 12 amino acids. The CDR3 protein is CSVGGGSRGYTF. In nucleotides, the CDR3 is TGCAGCGTTGGGGGGGGCTCGCGAGGCTACACCTTC.

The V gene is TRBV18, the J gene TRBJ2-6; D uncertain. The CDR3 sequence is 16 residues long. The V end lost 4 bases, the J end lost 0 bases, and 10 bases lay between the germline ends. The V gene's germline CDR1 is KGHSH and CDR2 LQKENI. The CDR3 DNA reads TGTGCCAGCTCACGTGATGCGGTCTCTGGGGCCAACGTCCTGACTTTC. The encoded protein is CASSRDAVSGANVLTF. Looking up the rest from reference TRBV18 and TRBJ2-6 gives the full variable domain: NAGVMQNPRHLVRRRGQEARLRCSPMKGHSHVYWYRQLPEEGLKFMVYLQKENIIDESGMPKERFSAEFPKEGPSILRIQQVVRGDSAAYFCASSRDAVSGANVLTFGAGSRLTVL.

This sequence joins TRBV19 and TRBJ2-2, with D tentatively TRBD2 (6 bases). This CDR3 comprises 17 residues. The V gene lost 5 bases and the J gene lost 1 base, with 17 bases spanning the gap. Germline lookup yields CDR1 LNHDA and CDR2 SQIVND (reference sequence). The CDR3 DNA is TGTGCCAGTAGTCTCTCTATAAGCGGGCTGAACACCGGGGAGCTGTTTTTT. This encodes CASSLSISGLNTGELFF.

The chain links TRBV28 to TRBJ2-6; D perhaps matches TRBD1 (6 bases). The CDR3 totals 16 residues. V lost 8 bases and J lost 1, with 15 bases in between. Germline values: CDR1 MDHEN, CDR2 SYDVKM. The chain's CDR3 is CASLQGTISGANVLTF. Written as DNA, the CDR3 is TGTGCCAGCCTACAGGGCACAATTTCTGGGGCCAACGTCCTGACTTTC.

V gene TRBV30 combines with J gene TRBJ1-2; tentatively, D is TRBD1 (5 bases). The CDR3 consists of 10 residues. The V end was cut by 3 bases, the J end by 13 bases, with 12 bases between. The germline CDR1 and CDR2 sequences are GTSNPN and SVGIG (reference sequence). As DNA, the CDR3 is TGTGCCTGGAGCTCAGGGAATCCCACCTTC. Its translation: CAWSSGNPTF.

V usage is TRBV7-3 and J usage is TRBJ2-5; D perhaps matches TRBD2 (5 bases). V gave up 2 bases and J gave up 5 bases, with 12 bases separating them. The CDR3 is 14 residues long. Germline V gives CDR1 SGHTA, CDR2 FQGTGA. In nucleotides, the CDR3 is TGTGCCAGCAGCTTACCCCTAGGCGGGGAGACCCAGTACTTC. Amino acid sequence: CASSLPLGGETQYF. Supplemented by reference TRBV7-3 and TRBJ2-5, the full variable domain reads GAGVSQTPSNKVTEKGKYVELRCDPISGHTALYWYRQSLGQGPEFLIYFQGTGAADDSGLPNDRFFAVRPEGSVSTLKIQRTERGDSAVYLCASSLPLGGETQYFGPGTRLLVL.

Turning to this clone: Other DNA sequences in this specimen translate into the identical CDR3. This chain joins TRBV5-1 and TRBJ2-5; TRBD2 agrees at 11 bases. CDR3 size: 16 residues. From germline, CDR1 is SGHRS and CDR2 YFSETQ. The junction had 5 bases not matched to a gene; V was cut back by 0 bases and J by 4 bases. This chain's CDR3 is CASSLGLAGGGETQYF. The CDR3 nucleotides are TGCGCCAGCAGCTTGGGTCTAGCGGGAGGCGGAGAGACCCAGTACTTC.